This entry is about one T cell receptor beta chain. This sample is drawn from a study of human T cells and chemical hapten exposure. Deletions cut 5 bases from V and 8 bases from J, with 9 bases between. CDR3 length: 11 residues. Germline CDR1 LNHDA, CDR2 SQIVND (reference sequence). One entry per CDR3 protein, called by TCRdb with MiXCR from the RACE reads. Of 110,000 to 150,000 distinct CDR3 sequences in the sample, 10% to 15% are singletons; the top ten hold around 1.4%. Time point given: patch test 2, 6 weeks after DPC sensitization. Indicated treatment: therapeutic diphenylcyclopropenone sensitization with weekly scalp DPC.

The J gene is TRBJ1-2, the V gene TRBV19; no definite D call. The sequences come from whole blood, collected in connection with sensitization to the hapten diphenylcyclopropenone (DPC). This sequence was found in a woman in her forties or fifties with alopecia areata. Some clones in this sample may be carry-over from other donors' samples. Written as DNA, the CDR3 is TGTGCCAGTAGTGGAAGCTGGGGCTACACCTTC. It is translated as CASSGSWGYTF.